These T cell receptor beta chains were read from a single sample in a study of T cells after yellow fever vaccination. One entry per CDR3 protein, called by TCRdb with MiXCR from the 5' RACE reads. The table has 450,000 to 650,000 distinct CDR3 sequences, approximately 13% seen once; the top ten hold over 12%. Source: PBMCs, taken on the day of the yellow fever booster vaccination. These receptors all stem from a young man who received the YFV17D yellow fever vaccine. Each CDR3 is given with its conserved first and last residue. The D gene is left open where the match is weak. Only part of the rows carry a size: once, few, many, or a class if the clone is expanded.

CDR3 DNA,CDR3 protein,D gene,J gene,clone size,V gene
TGTGCCAGCACCCCCGTGGATGGACTCGCGAACACCGGGGAGCTGTTTTTT,CASTPVDGLANTGELFF,NA,TRBJ2-2,NA,TRBV14
TGCGCCAGCAGCCCGGACTGGAACACCGGGGAGCTGTTTTTT,CASSPDWNTGELFF,NA,TRBJ2-2,NA,TRBV10-1
TGCAGTGCTAGAGATTCTTTGATAGCGGGTTACAATGAGCAGTTCTTC,CSARDSLIAGYNEQFF,TRBD2,TRBJ2-1,few,TRBV20-1
TGTGCCTGGAGAAGAGGGGGGCTGGGGGGCTACACCTTC,CAWRRGGLGGYTF,NA,TRBJ1-2,NA,TRBV30
TGTGCCAGCAGTGAGTCTGTGGGAGTGGGGACCCAGTACTTC,CASSESVGVGTQYF,NA,TRBJ2-5,NA,TRBV2
TGTGCCTGGAGTGTAGGGGGCCCCTACGAGCAGTACTTC,CAWSVGGPYEQYF,TRBD1,TRBJ2-7,many,TRBV30
TGTGCCAGCAGCTTGGGGGGGCACTCAGATACGCAGTATTTT,CASSLGGHSDTQYF,NA,TRBJ2-3,many,TRBV5-6
TGTGCCAGCAGTTTCGGAGGGGGCGCGTCTGGAAACACCATATATTTT,CASSFGGGASGNTIYF,TRBD1,TRBJ1-3,few,TRBV28
TGTGCCAGCAGTTTCGGGACAGGGGTTCGGAATTCACCCCTCCACTTT,CASSFGTGVRNSPLHF,TRBD1,TRBJ1-6,NA,TRBV12-3/TRBV12-4
TGCAGTGCTAGAGGGGGTTGGGACAGCCCCGGGGGGCAGTTCTTC,CSARGGWDSPGGQFF,NA,TRBJ2-1,NA,TRBV20-1
TGTGCCAGCAGTTACCGTGGGAGAACTGAAGCTTTCTTT,CASSYRGRTEAFF,NA,TRBJ1-1,NA,TRBV6-2/TRBV6-3
TGTGCCAGCAGTCCCCAAGACAGGGGGAAAATTGAAGCTTTCTTT,CASSPQDRGKIEAFF,TRBD1,TRBJ1-1,few,TRBV12-3/TRBV12-4
TGTGCCAGCAGTACTAGCGGGCCGAGCTCCTACAATGAGCAGTTCTTC,CASSTSGPSSYNEQFF,TRBD2,TRBJ2-1,few,TRBV6-4
TGTGCCAGCAGCGCGCACAGCGGCACAGATACGCAGTATTTT,CASSAHSGTDTQYF,NA,TRBJ2-3,many,TRBV28
TGTGCCAGCAGCCGCCGGGGCGTTTACGAGCAGTACTTC,CASSRRGVYEQYF,NA,TRBJ2-7,NA,TRBV3-1
TGCAGCGTTGAAGATCCATGGACTAGCGGGAGTCCAGATACGCAGTATTTT,CSVEDPWTSGSPDTQYF,TRBD2,TRBJ2-3,many,TRBV29-1
TGTGCCAGCAGCGCAGGGGGGGGAACCTACAATGAGCAGTTCTTC,CASSAGGGTYNEQFF,NA,TRBJ2-1,many,TRBV6-5
TGTGCCACCAGTTCCCCCGGCAGGGGTCTGAACACCGGGGAGCTGTTTTTT,CATSSPGRGLNTGELFF,NA,TRBJ2-2,few,TRBV24-1
TGCGCCAGCAGCCGTGGTCCCCAAGGGCCCCTCCACTTT,CASSRGPQGPLHF,NA,TRBJ1-6,many,TRBV4-3
TGTGCCAGCGGGGCGGGGGGCAGATACGAGCAGTACTTC,CASGAGGRYEQYF,TRBD2,TRBJ2-7,few,TRBV9
TGTGCCAGCGGTGTTGGGAGCTCCTACGAGCAGTACTTC,CASGVGSSYEQYF,NA,TRBJ2-7,few,TRBV28
TGCGCCAGCAGCTTGGACGGCCCTGAGCAGTTCTTC,CASSLDGPEQFF,NA,TRBJ2-1,many,TRBV5-1
TGTGCCAGCAGCAGGGGGGAGGGCCTTGAGACCCAGTACTTC,CASSRGEGLETQYF,NA,TRBJ2-5,NA,TRBV7-2
TGTGCCATCCGGAGACAGGGTTCCGGGGAGCTGTTTTTT,CAIRRQGSGELFF,TRBD1,TRBJ2-2,few,TRBV10-3
TGTGCCATCAGTAACCCCCAAGCCACGCAGTATTTT,CAISNPQATQYF,NA,TRBJ2-3,few,TRBV10-3
TGTGCCACCAGCAGAGATGTCGCCGGGGAGCTGTTTTTT,CATSRDVAGELFF,NA,TRBJ2-2,few,TRBV15
TGCAGCGTTGATTTCCCCCCGGGAGTGTTGCAGACCCAGTACTTC,CSVDFPPGVLQTQYF,NA,TRBJ2-5,NA,TRBV29-1
TGTGCCAGCAGCCGATTCGGGCGGGAGATAACCTACAATGAGCAGTTCTTC,CASSRFGREITYNEQFF,TRBD2,TRBJ2-1,few,TRBV7-8
TGCGCCAGCAGCGGCCCCAGGAGCGGGAGGGTCTACGAGCAGTACTTC,CASSGPRSGRVYEQYF,TRBD2,TRBJ2-7,few,TRBV5-1
TGTGCCAGCAGCAAACCGGACCTCGGCCGCGAGCAGTACTTC,CASSKPDLGREQYF,NA,TRBJ2-7,many,TRBV28
TGCAGCGTTGTAAGGTGGGACAGGGGCTACAATGAGCAGTTCTTC,CSVVRWDRGYNEQFF,TRBD1,TRBJ2-1,NA,TRBV29-1
TGTGCCAGCAGCTTATCGCTCCCCGGCGCTGAAGCTTTCTTT,CASSLSLPGAEAFF,NA,TRBJ1-1,NA,TRBV7-9
TGTGCCATCAGCCGCACTAGCGGGCCAAGCTCCTACAATGAGCAGTTCTTC,CAISRTSGPSSYNEQFF,TRBD2,TRBJ2-1,NA,TRBV10-3
TGTGCCAGCAGCAGGGTGGCAGGGAGTGCAGATACGCAGTATTTT,CASSRVAGSADTQYF,NA,TRBJ2-3,NA,TRBV7-3
TGTGCCAGCAGGGGGCCAAACAATGAGCAGTTCTTC,CASRGPNNEQFF,NA,TRBJ2-1,few,TRBV28
TGTGCCAGCAGTGAATCTTCTACCGGGACAGATACGCAGTATTTT,CASSESSTGTDTQYF,NA,TRBJ2-3,NA,TRBV25-1
TGTGCCACCAGCAGCTTATTGACAGTGAATTCGGCTCAGCCCCAGCATTTT,CATSSLLTVNSAQPQHF,NA,TRBJ1-5,NA,TRBV15
TGTGCCACTACCCACGGAGGAGAGCAGTTCTTC,CATTHGGEQFF,NA,TRBJ2-1,NA,TRBV6-2/TRBV6-3
TGTGCCAGCAGTTATAATTCTGCGGGTCACTCCTACGAGCAGTACTTC,CASSYNSAGHSYEQYF,NA,TRBJ2-7,NA,TRBV6-2/TRBV6-3
TGCAGTGCTAGTCTAGCGGGAGGGCCCTACAATGAGCAGTTCTTC,CSASLAGGPYNEQFF,TRBD2,TRBJ2-1,few,TRBV20-1
TGTGCCAGCAGCTTCCCTGTAAGGGACAGGGAAACCCAGTACTTC,CASSFPVRDRETQYF,TRBD1,TRBJ2-5,NA,TRBV7-9
TGTGCCAGCAGCTCGGGACAGGGATTGGTCACTGAAGCTTTCTTT,CASSSGQGLVTEAFF,TRBD1,TRBJ1-1,many,TRBV7-2
TGTGCCAGCAGCGGACTTGCGGGGGAGACCCAGTACTTC,CASSGLAGETQYF,NA,TRBJ2-5,few,TRBV25-1
TGTGCCACCAGTGACACAGGACTAGCGGGAGATACGCAGTATTTT,CATSDTGLAGDTQYF,TRBD2,TRBJ2-3,NA,TRBV24-1
TGTGCCTGGAGCGTGGGAGGGACCCAGTACTTC,CAWSVGGTQYF,NA,TRBJ2-5,NA,TRBV30
TGCAGTGCTTACAAAAACAATGAGCAGTTCTTC,CSAYKNNEQFF,NA,TRBJ2-1,NA,TRBV20-1
TGTGCCAGCAGCTTAAGGCAGTCTAGCGGAGCCTACAATGAGCAGTTCTTC,CASSLRQSSGAYNEQFF,TRBD2,TRBJ2-1,few,TRBV7-2
TGTGCCAGCAGTTCCTGGACTAGCGTGAGAGGGGAGCAGTTCTTC,CASSSWTSVRGEQFF,TRBD2,TRBJ2-1,NA,TRBV6-2/TRBV6-3
TGTGCCAGCACCTCGGGACAGGGGAATCCCGGGGAGCTGTTTTTT,CASTSGQGNPGELFF,TRBD1,TRBJ2-2,NA,TRBV19
TGTGCAAGTCGCTCCCCTCGACTAGCGGAGCACTACGAGCAGTACTTC,CASRSPRLAEHYEQYF,NA,TRBJ2-7,NA,TRBV12-2
TGCGCCAGCAGCGTTATACCCACAGATACGCAGTATTTT,CASSVIPTDTQYF,NA,TRBJ2-3,NA,TRBV5-1
TGTGCCAGCAGCGCCGGACTCCTTGGCCTATTCGAGCAGTACTTC,CASSAGLLGLFEQYF,NA,TRBJ2-7,NA,TRBV5-6
TGTGCCAGCAGTGAGGGACTACTCTTGATCTACGAGCAGTACTTC,CASSEGLLLIYEQYF,TRBD2,TRBJ2-7,NA,TRBV2
TGTGCCAGCAGCCCACCGGGGGCTCCCCAAAGGGGAACCGGGGAGCTGTTTTTT,CASSPPGAPQRGTGELFF,NA,TRBJ2-2,NA,TRBV4-2
TGCAGTGCTAGACTAGCGGAGGAGACCCAGTACTTC,CSARLAEETQYF,TRBD2,TRBJ2-5,few,TRBV20-1